This entry is about one T cell receptor beta chain. Some clones are missing from TCRdb's copy, which holds only in-frame ones; the method was immunoSEQ multiplex PCR. The sample holds under 45,000 clones, roughly 91% seen once. Trimming took 2 bases from V and 4 from J; bases not matched to a gene: 3. Germline CDR1 and CDR2: SGHRS and YFSETQ. This CDR3 contains 14 residues. This sample is part of a study of T cell changes during pregnancy in multiple sclerosis. The receptor was derived from a female donor in good health, enrolled as a control in a pregnancy study. Sample: CD4+ T cells from peripheral blood mononuclear cells, taken in the second trimester of pregnancy. The J gene is TRBJ2-1, the V gene TRBV5-1; 7 bases align to TRBD1. CDR3 sequence: CASSFQGEYNEQFF. CDR3 nucleotide sequence: TGCGCCAGCAGCTTTCAGGGGGAGTACAATGAGCAGTTCTTC. Using reference TRBV5-1 and TRBJ2-1 for the parts outside the CDR3, the full variable domain is KAGVTQTPRYLIKTRGQQVTLSCSPISGHRSVSWYQQTPGQGLQFLFEYFSETQRNKGNFPGRFSGRQFSNSRSEMNVSTLELGDSALYLCASSFQGEYNEQFFGPGTRLTVL.